This TCR beta chain was profiled in a study of blood T cell repertoires in COVID-19. The assay was immunoSEQ multiplex PCR, and TCRdb's table has in-frame clones only and misses some. The data show 250,000 to 300,000 clones, with 83% seen just once and about 4.3% held by the top ten. This clone was recorded only once. Trimming left V 1 base short and J 7 bases short, with 14 bases between. The CDR3 covers 14 residues. In germline, CDR1 is SGHRS, CDR2 YFSETQ. The material sequenced was peripheral blood. The sequence was obtained from a man aged 55-75 years who had recovered from COVID-19. This chain joins TRBV5-1 and TRBJ1-1; maybe TRBD1 (6 bases). CDR3 nucleotide sequence: TGCGCCAGCAGCTTGTCGGGGGGGACAAATGAAGCTTTCTTT. It is translated as CASSLSGGTNEAFF. The full variable domain, rest sourced from reference TRBV5-1 and TRBJ1-1, is KAGVTQTPRYLIKTRGQQVTLSCSPISGHRSVSWYQQTPGQGLQFLFEYFSETQRNKGNFPGRFSGRQFSNSRSEMNVSTLELGDSALYLCASSLSGGTNEAFFGQGTRLTVV.